A selection of T cell receptor beta chains follows, all from one sample in a study of beta chain features in type 1 diabetes. Sequencing used immunoSEQ multiplex PCR; TCRdb keeps in-frame clones, though not all of them. Of approximately 260,000 clones listed, less than 30% are singletons. Sequencing used naive CD4+ T cells from blood. These receptors were obtained from a woman aged 25 to 45 with type 1 diabetes. The CDR3 runs from the conserved cysteine through the conserved F or W. A D gene is named only where the DNA matches it firmly. Rows give clone size only sometimes, using once, few, many, or a class for an expanded clone.

>TRBJ1-3|TRBV29-1|few|-
CSMQSGGTAGNTIYF
>TRBJ1-2|TRBV25-1|-|-
CASSESGRNYGYTF
>TRBJ2-2|TRBV21-1|few|-
CEGRPARAGELFF
>TRBJ2-5|TRBV28|few|-
CASRRPGEETQYF
>TRBJ2-7|TRBV6-1|few|-
CASSRTEYEQYF
>TRBJ1-1|TRBV18|-|TRBD1
CASSRQGTEAFF
>TRBJ2-7|TRBV7-9|-|TRBD1
CATNGGWWGQGSYEQYF
>TRBJ2-5|TRBV25-1|few|-
CASSEMDSQETQYF
>TRBJ1-1|TRBV4-1|few|-
CASSLKGPMTGAPTEAFF
>TRBJ2-5|TRBV7-2|few|-
CASSRAETQYF
>TRBJ2-1|TRBV4-1|few|TRBD2
CASSQLAGSSYNEQFF
>TRBJ2-1|TRBV5-1|-|TRBD2
CASSLVAGEYNEQFF
>TRBJ1-1|TRBV29-1|few|TRBD1
CSGGQADTEAFF
>TRBJ1-1|TRBV29-1|few|-
CSVDGHKNTEAFF
>TRBJ1-5|TRBV19|-|TRBD1
CASRDRHSNQPQHF
>TRBJ2-5|TRBV5-1|-|-
CASSLAGGFGETQYF
>TRBJ2-5|TRBV5-1|-|TRBD2
CASSLGLAGTLQETQYF
>TRBJ2-1|TRBV4-1|few|-
CASSQDRVASLQGEQFF